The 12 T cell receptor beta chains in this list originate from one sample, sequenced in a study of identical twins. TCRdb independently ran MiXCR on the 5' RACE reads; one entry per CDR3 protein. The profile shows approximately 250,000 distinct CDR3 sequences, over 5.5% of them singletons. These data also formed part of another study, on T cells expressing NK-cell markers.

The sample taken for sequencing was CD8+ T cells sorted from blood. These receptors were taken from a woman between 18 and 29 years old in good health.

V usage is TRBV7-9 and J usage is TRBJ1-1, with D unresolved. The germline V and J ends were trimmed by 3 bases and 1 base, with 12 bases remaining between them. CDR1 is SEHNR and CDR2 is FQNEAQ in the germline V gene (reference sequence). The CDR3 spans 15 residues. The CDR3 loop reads CASSFPETANTEAFF. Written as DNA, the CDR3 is TGTGCCAGCAGCTTCCCCGAGACTGCGAACACTGAAGCTTTCTTT.

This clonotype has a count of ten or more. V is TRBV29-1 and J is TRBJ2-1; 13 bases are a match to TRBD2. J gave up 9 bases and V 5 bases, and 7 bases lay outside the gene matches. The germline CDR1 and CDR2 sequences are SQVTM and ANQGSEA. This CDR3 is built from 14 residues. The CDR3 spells CSVRGLAGHSEQFF. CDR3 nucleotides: TGCAGCGTTCGGGGACTAGCGGGGCACAGTGAGCAGTTCTTC.

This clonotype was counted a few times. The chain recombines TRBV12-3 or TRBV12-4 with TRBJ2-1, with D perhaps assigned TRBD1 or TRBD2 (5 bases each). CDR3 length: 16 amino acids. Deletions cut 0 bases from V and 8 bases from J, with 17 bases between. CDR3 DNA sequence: TGTGCCAGCAGTTTAGCGATGTGGGAGTGGGGCCATGAGCAGTTCTTC. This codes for CASSLAMWEWGHEQFF.

The CDR3 reads CASSPLLAGGAGTGELFF. The CDR3 DNA reads TGTGCCAGCAGCCCCCTACTAGCGGGGGGGGCGGGGACCGGGGAGCTGTTTTTT. The V gene is TRBV27, the J gene TRBJ2-2; 13 positions match TRBD2. The CDR3 has 18 residues. Germline V gene lookup returns CDR1 MNHEY and CDR2 SMNVEV (reference sequence). Trimming cost V 6 bases and J 5 bases; bases outside gene matches: 12.

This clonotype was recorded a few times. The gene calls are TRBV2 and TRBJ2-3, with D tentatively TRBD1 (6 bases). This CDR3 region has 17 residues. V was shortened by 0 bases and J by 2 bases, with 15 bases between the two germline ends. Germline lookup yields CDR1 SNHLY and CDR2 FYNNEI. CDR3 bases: TGTGCCAGCAGTGAAGCGTCGGCAGGGGAGAACACAGATACGCAGTATTTT. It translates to CASSEASAGENTDTQYF.

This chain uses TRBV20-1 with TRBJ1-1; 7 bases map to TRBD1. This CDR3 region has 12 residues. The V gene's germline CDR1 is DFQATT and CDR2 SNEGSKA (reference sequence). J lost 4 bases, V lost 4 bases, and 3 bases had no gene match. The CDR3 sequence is CSANRGPTEAFF. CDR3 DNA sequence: TGCAGTGCTAACAGGGGTCCCACTGAAGCTTTCTTT.

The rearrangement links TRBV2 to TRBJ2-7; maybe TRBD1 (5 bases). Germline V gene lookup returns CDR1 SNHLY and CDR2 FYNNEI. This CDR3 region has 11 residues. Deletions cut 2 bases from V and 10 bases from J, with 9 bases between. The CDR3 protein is CASSERGEQYF. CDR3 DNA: TGTGCCAGCAGTGAAAGGGGTGAACAGTACTTC.

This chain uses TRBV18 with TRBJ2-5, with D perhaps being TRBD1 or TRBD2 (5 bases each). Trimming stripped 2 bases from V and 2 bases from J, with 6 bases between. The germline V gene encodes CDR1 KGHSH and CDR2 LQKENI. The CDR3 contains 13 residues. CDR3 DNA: TGTGCCAGCTCACCATGGGGGCAAGAGACCCAGTACTTC. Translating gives CASSPWGQETQYF.

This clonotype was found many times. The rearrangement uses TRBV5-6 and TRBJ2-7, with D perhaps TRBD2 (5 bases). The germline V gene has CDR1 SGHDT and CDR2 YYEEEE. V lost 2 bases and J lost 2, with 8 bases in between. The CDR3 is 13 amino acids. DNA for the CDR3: TGTGCCAGCAGCTTCGGACTTACCTACGAGCAGTACTTC. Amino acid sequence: CASSFGLTYEQYF.

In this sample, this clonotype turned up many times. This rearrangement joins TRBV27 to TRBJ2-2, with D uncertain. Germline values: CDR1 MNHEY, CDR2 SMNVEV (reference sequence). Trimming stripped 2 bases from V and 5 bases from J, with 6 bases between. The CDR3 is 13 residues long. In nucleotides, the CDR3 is TGTGCCAGCAGTTTAACAGCGACCGGGGAGCTGTTTTTT. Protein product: CASSLTATGELFF.

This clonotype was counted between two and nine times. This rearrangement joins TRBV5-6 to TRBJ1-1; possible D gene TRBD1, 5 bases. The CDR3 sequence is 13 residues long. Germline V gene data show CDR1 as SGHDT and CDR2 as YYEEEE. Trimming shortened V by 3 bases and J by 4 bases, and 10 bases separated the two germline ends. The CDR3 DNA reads TGTGCCAGCAGCTGGGCCGGGACCACTGAAGCTTTCTTT. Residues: CASSWAGTTEAFF.

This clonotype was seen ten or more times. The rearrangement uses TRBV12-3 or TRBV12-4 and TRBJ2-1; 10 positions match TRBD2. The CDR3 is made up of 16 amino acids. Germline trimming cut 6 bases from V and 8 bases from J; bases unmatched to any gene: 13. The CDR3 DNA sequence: TGTGCCAGCAGCCGACACCGACTAGCGGGTTCGTATGAGCAGTTCTTC. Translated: CASSRHRLAGSYEQFF.